This T cell receptor beta chain was recovered during a study of molecular identifiers for immune sequencing clone quantification. This clonotype has at least ten counts. Trimming left V 4 bases short and J 2 bases short, with 13 bases between. Germline CDR1 and CDR2: SQVTM and ANQGSEA. This CDR3 contains 14 residues. Naive CD8 T cells were sorted as CD8+CD4-CCR7+CD45RA+. One entry per CDR3 protein, called by TCRdb with MiXCR from the PCR reads. This table holds around 470,000 distinct CDR3 sequences, about 21% found once. The chain has TRBV29-1 and TRBJ2-3, with D possibly TRBD2 on 6 matching bases. The sequence was obtained from a human donor in good health. Some libraries in this study had Jurkat cell RNA spiked in. Material for sequencing was naive CD8+ T cells from blood, with Jurkat cell RNA spiked in. Subset denoted: FACS-sorted CD8+CD4-CCR7+CD45RA+ naive T cells. CDR3: CSVAKAGYTDTQYF. DNA of the CDR3: TGCAGCGTTGCGAAGGCGGGATACACAGATACGCAGTATTTT.